This T cell receptor (beta chain) was observed in a study of blood T cell repertoires in COVID-19. Trimming removed 10 bases from V and 3 bases from J, with 9 bases in between. Germline CDR1 reads MNHEY; CDR2 reads SVGAGI. The CDR3 runs 11 residues. Libraries were prepared by immunoSEQ multiplex PCR; TCRdb keeps only in-frame clonotypes and omits some of them. In the table there are 150,000 to 200,000 clones, around 88% of which are singletons. The receptor's source is a woman between 65 and 79 years old who had recovered from COVID-19. The sample consisted of peripheral blood. The rearrangement uses TRBV6-5 and TRBJ1-2; D not resolved. CDR3 sequence reads: CATGRDYGYTF. The DNA of the CDR3 is TGTGCCACGGGGAGGGACTATGGCTACACCTTC.